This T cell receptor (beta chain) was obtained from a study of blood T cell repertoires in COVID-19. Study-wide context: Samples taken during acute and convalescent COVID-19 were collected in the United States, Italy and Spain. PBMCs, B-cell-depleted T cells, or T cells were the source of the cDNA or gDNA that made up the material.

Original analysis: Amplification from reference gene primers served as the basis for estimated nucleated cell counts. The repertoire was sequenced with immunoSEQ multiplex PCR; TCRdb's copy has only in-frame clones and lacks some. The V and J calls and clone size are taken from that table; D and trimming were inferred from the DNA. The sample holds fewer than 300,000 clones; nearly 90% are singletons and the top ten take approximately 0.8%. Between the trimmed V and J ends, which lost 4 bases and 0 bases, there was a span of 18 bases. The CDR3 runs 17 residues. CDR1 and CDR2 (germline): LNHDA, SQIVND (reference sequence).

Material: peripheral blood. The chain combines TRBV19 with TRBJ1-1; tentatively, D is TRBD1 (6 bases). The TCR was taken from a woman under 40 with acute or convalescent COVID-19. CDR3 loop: CASSSPGTKVMNTEAFF. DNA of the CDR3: TGTGCCAGTAGTAGTCCCGGGACAAAGGTCATGAACACTGAAGCTTTCTTT. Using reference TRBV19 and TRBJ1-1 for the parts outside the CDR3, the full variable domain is DGGITQSPKYLFRKEGQNVTLSCEQNLNHDAMYWYRQDPGQGLRLIYYSQIVNDFQKGDIAEGYSVSREKKESFPLTVTSAQKNPTAFYLCASSSPGTKVMNTEAFFGQGTRLTVV.